A selection of T cell receptor beta chains follows, all from one sample in a study of T cells of healthy individuals. TCRdb called the 5' RACE reads again in MiXCR, with one record for every CDR3 protein. The data show about 96,000 distinct CDR3 sequences, 17% seen once. The receptors derive from a human donor in good health. Each CDR3 is given with its conserved first and last residue. The D gene is left open where the match is weak. Expanded clones are given a class, and other clones once, few, many or no size at all.

V gene	clone size	J gene	D gene	CDR3 DNA	CDR3 protein
TRBV7-2	-	TRBJ2-7	-	TGTGCCAGCAGCCCGCAGCTGGGGAGCTCCTACGAGCAGTACTTC	CASSPQLGSSYEQYF
TRBV19	few	TRBJ2-2	TRBD1	TGTGCCAGTAGTATGCAACAGGGGGCCGCCGGGGAGCTGTTTTTT	CASSMQQGAAGELFF
TRBV12-3/TRBV12-4	many	TRBJ2-7	TRBD1	TGTGCCAGCAGTTCGGGACAGGGTATAAGTTACGAGCAGTACTTC	CASSSGQGISYEQYF
TRBV6-5	few	TRBJ2-7	TRBD2	TGTGCCAGCAGTTACTCCTGGACTAGCAGTTACGAGCAGTACTTC	CASSYSWTSSYEQYF
TRBV29-1	few	TRBJ2-3	TRBD1	TGCAGCGCAATCAGGGGGCAGGATACGCAGTATTTT	CSAIRGQDTQYF
TRBV2	-	TRBJ1-6	-	TGTGCCAGCAATGGACAAACGGGTTCACCCCTCCACTTT	CASNGQTGSPLHF
TRBV5-1	-	TRBJ2-3	TRBD1	TGCGCCAGCAGCTTGGGAGGGGGCGGCACAGATACGCAGTATTTT	CASSLGGGGTDTQYF
TRBV7-9	-	TRBJ2-7	-	TGTGCCAGCAGCTTAGTCGGTCGCAGCTCCTACGAGCAGTACTTC	CASSLVGRSSYEQYF
TRBV3-1	-	TRBJ2-5	TRBD1	TGTGCCAGCAGCCAACACACGGGACAGCAAGAGACCCAGTACTTC	CASSQHTGQQETQYF
TRBV7-9	-	TRBJ2-5	-	TGTGCCAGCAGCCATCCCGGGGAGACCCAGTACTTC	CASSHPGETQYF
TRBV5-6	-	TRBJ2-5	TRBD2	TGTGCCAGCAGCTTGGTAGCGGGATTTAAAGAGACCCAGTACTTC	CASSLVAGFKETQYF
TRBV28	-	TRBJ1-5	-	TGTGCCAGCAGTTGGGCCGGGGGCAATCAGCCCCAGCATTTT	CASSWAGGNQPQHF
TRBV3-1	few	TRBJ1-2	TRBD1	TGTGCCAGCAGCTCCCACTCGACAGGGCAGAGGACCTATGGCTACACCTTC	CASSSHSTGQRTYGYTF
TRBV28	many	TRBJ2-7	-	TGTGCCAGCAATCTGGGTTACGAGCAGTACTTC	CASNLGYEQYF
TRBV7-9	-	TRBJ2-7	-	TGTGCCAGCAGCTTTCCCGGACAGAGCTCCTACGAGCAGTACTTC	CASSFPGQSSYEQYF
TRBV18	many	TRBJ2-7	TRBD1	TGTGCCAGCTCACCTGGACAGGGTTTTTACGAGCAGTACTTC	CASSPGQGFYEQYF
TRBV7-9	-	TRBJ2-3	-	TGTGCCAGCAGCCGTCGGGGGCAGGGGGATACGCAGTATTTT	CASSRRGQGDTQYF
TRBV15	-	TRBJ2-1	-	TGTGCCACCAGATTCGGGATTTACAATGAGCAGTTCTTC	CATRFGIYNEQFF
TRBV20-1	-	TRBJ2-1	TRBD2	TGCAGTGCCGCGGGGGCGGGGGGGTACAATGAGCAGTTCTTC	CSAAGAGGYNEQFF
TRBV9	many	TRBJ1-2	-	TGTGCCAGCAGCGTAGAAGAGGGCTACTATGGCTACACCTTC	CASSVEEGYYGYTF
TRBV18	-	TRBJ1-1	-	TGTGCCAGCTCGCCGGGCTTATCCTGGTGGGGCACTGAAGCTTTCTTT	CASSPGLSWWGTEAFF
TRBV5-1	-	TRBJ2-5	-	TGCGCCAGCGGCCTGGGGGAGACCCAGTACTTC	CASGLGETQYF
TRBV7-6	-	TRBJ2-6	TRBD1	TGTGCCAGCAGCTTAGAAACCGGGACAGGGGGCGTCTTTGGGGCCAACGTCCTGACTTTC	CASSLETGTGGVFGANVLTF
TRBV4-2	many	TRBJ1-1	TRBD1	TGTGCCAGCAGTCATGGGACAGGGGATGACACTGAAGCTTTCTTT	CASSHGTGDDTEAFF
TRBV6-1	-	TRBJ2-2	TRBD2	TGTGCCAGCAAAGGCGGGAGCGGTCGGACCGGGGAGCTGTTTTTT	CASKGGSGRTGELFF
TRBV14	few	TRBJ2-1	TRBD2	TGTGCCAGCAGCCAAGTCCGAATAGCGGGGAGGAATGAGCAGTTCTTC	CASSQVRIAGRNEQFF
TRBV7-3	few	TRBJ2-3	TRBD1	TGTGCCAGCAGCTCCCAAGGACAGGGGAGGGATACGCAGTATTTT	CASSSQGQGRDTQYF
TRBV28	many	TRBJ1-6	-	TGTGCCAGCAGTTTTCGAGGGGAGGGTAATTCACCCCTCCACTTT	CASSFRGEGNSPLHF
TRBV5-1	-	TRBJ2-7	TRBD1	TGCGCCAGCAGCTGGACAGGGGGCCACGAGCAGTACTTC	CASSWTGGHEQYF
TRBV11-1	many	TRBJ2-1	-	TGTGCCAGCAGCTTAGAGGTAGGGGTCCATGAGCAGTTCTTC	CASSLEVGVHEQFF
TRBV4-1	-	TRBJ2-7	TRBD1	TGCGCCAGCAGCCAGGGGACAGGTTTGGGCGAGCAGTACTTC	CASSQGTGLGEQYF
TRBV12-3/TRBV12-4	-	TRBJ1-1	-	TGTGCCAGCACAATCGGACATACTGAAGCTTTCTTT	CASTIGHTEAFF
TRBV10-3	few	TRBJ2-6	-	TGTGCCATCAGTGAGACGGGGCGCTCTGGGGCCAACGTCCTGACTTTC	CAISETGRSGANVLTF
TRBV13	many	TRBJ2-1	TRBD2	TGTGCCAGCAGACGGGGCGGGAGCAATGAGCAGTTCTTC	CASRRGGSNEQFF
TRBV4-2	-	TRBJ1-1	TRBD1	TGTGCCAGCAGCCAACCAGGGACAGGGGGCATGACTTTCTTT	CASSQPGTGGMTFF
TRBV11-2	-	TRBJ2-5	TRBD2	TGTGCCAGCAGCTTGGGAACGCGACTAGCCCAAGAGACCCAGTACTTC	CASSLGTRLAQETQYF
TRBV5-1	-	TRBJ2-2	-	TGCGCCAGCAGCTTGGCCGCGGAGCTGTTTTTT	CASSLAAELFF
TRBV5-1	-	TRBJ1-1	-	TGCGCCAGCAGCTTGTGGGGTATGGACACTGAAGCTTTCTTT	CASSLWGMDTEAFF
TRBV20-1	-	TRBJ1-5	-	TGCAGTGCCAACACCGGGACGGTCAATCAGCCCCAGCATTTT	CSANTGTVNQPQHF
TRBV25-1	many	TRBJ2-7	TRBD1	TGTGCCAGCAGTGGTCCGGGACAGGGGCGCGAGCAGTACTTC	CASSGPGQGREQYF
TRBV7-3	-	TRBJ2-2	-	TGTGCCAGCAGCTCCCTCTCGGCCGGGGAGCTGTTTTTT	CASSSLSAGELFF
TRBV30	many	TRBJ2-5	TRBD2	TGTGCCTGGAGTGTAGGGGAACTAGCGGGGGAAGAGACCCAGTACTTC	CAWSVGELAGEETQYF
TRBV20-1	-	TRBJ1-5	-	TGCAGTGCTAGTCGGGGGGCGATGTTCGGGAGCAATCAGCCCCAGCATTTT	CSASRGAMFGSNQPQHF
TRBV5-1	-	TRBJ1-1	TRBD1	TGCGCCAGCATCGGGCCGGGACAGACTGAAGCTTTCTTT	CASIGPGQTEAFF
TRBV20-1	many	TRBJ2-2	TRBD2	TGCAGTGCTAGAGAGCGGGGGGGCCTTTACACCGGGGAGCTGTTTTTT	CSARERGGLYTGELFF
TRBV5-1	-	TRBJ2-1	-	TGCGCCAGCAGCTTGGGATTCAGGGCTAGTTACAATGAGCAGTTCTTC	CASSLGFRASYNEQFF
TRBV10-3	-	TRBJ2-6	TRBD1	TGTGCCATCAGTGCACAGGGGTCTGGGGCCAACGTCCTGACTTTC	CAISAQGSGANVLTF